Shown below are 18 T cell receptor beta chains from a single sample sequenced in a study of T cell responses to AZD1222 COVID-19 vaccine (dated by TCRdb to the early 2020s). Reading the label with the study, this specimen's time point is: about 28 days (+/-7) after the second vaccine dose. Library method: the immunoSEQ multiplex PCR assay. TCRdb obtained this table from immuneACCESS and retained in-frame rearrangements with V and J assigned. These tables miss some clones; where compared with another copy, unresolved V genes account for less than half of the shortfall, and the remainder is unexplained. The sample includes 150,000 to 200,000 clones, with 88% observed a single time. The top ten hold roughly a quarter of the sample. Sequencing was performed on peripheral blood, taken 28 days after the second AZD1222 dose. The receptors were gathered from an adult who received the AZD1222 COVID-19 vaccine.

There are a few counts of this clone. The J gene is TRBJ2-7, the V gene TRBV5-5, with TRBD1 identical over 11 bases. The CDR3 sequence is 14 residues long. With V trimmed by 4 bases and J by 4 bases, 4 bases remained unmatched. Germline CDR1 reads SGHKS; CDR2 reads YYEKEE (reference sequence). CDR3 region: CASSQDRGLYEQYF. The DNA of the CDR3 is TGTGCCAGCAGCCAGGACAGGGGGCTGTACGAGCAGTACTTC.

This chain uses TRBV28 with TRBJ2-2; D remains unclear. CDR3 length: 13 amino acids. In germline, CDR1 is MDHEN, CDR2 SYDVKM. V was clipped by 5 bases and J by 5 bases, with 9 bases between them. The CDR3 protein is CASSEQRTGELFF. The DNA of the CDR3 is TGTGCCAGCAGTGAACAGAGAACCGGGGAGCTGTTTTTT.

This clone was found once. The chain joins TRBV21-1 to TRBJ1-6. TRBV21-1 is classified as a pseudogene. The CDR3 has 15 amino acids. The CDR3 sequence is CASSAGGTGHSPLHF. The DNA of the CDR3 is TGTGCCAGCAGCGCGGGGGGGACAGGACATTCACCCCTCCACTTT.

The chain employs TRBV2 and TRBJ2-2, with 8 nucleotides matching TRBD1. This CDR3 spans 15 amino acids. The J segment lost 1 base and the V segment lost 4 bases, leaving 2 bases of the junction unmatched. CDR1 and CDR2 (germline): SNHLY, FYNNEI. The CDR3 here is CASSGQGRNTGELFF. CDR3 nucleotide sequence: TGTGCCAGCAGTGGACAGGGGCGGAACACCGGGGAGCTGTTTTTT.

The CDR3 DNA reads TGCGCCAGCAGCTTTTCGGGACAGTCGAACACCGGGGAGCTGTTTTTT. Translation gives CASSFSGQSNTGELFF. This rearrangement joins TRBV5-1 to TRBJ2-2, with 7 positions matching TRBD1. Per germline, CDR1 SGHRS and CDR2 YFSETQ. With 2 bases clipped from V and 0 bases from J, the junction kept 4 bases outside the gene matches. The CDR3 is 16 amino acids.

This clone has only a few counts. CDR3 bases: TGTGCCAGCAGCTCACTCGGGTCACCCCTCCACTTT. This sequence encodes CASSSLGSPLHF. The chain combines TRBV9 with TRBJ1-6; D is undetermined. The CDR3 contains 12 residues. Trimming cost V 4 bases and J 10 bases, with 9 bases left between them. The V gene's germline CDR1 is SGDLS and CDR2 YYNGEE.

This clone was seen a few times. V usage is TRBV24-1 and J usage is TRBJ1-5; 7 bases agree with TRBD1. Germline lookup yields CDR1 KGHDR and CDR2 SFDVKD. V dropped 3 bases and J dropped 4; count of bases not matched to a gene: 8. The CDR3 runs to 16 residues. CDR3: CATSDPPGGPNQPQHF. CDR3 bases: TGTGCCACCAGTGATCCCCCAGGGGGACCGAATCAGCCCCAGCATTTT.

V usage is TRBV27 and J usage is TRBJ1-2; D perhaps matches TRBD1 (6 bases). Germline CDR1 and CDR2: MNHEY and SMNVEV (reference sequence). The CDR3 is made up of 13 amino acids. The V end was cut by 6 bases, the J end by 4 bases, with 12 bases between. CDR3 nucleotides: TGTGCCAGCAGGAACAGGGATCGCTATGGCTACACCTTC. The encoded protein is CASRNRDRYGYTF.

This clone was seen a few times. The rearrangement uses TRBV11-2 and TRBJ2-7, with TRBD1 matching 8 bases. CDR1 and CDR2 (germline): SGHAT, FQNNGV. After removal of 8 bases from V and 6 bases from J, the junction contained 12 bases not matched to a gene. This CDR3 is 14 amino acids long. The CDR3 here is CASSPTQGAREQYF. The CDR3 bases are TGTGCCAGCTCACCTACCCAGGGGGCCCGCGAGCAGTACTTC.

In its sample, this clone was seen a few times. The rearrangement links TRBV18 to TRBJ2-7, with 8 bases that match TRBD1. CDR1 is KGHSH, CDR2 LQKENI, per germline. CDR3 length: 15 amino acids. Losses at the gene ends were 2 bases for V and 0 bases for J; bases not matched to a gene: 3. CDR3 loop: CASSPRTGSSYEQYF. CDR3 nucleotides: TGTGCCAGCTCACCAAGGACAGGGTCCTCCTACGAGCAGTACTTC.

This chain connects TRBV27 to TRBJ2-7; D gene uncertain. The CDR3 contains 14 residues. V lost 4 bases, J lost 1 base, and 11 bases lay in between. The germline V gene has CDR1 MNHEY and CDR2 SMNVEV (reference sequence). For the CDR3, the DNA is TGTGCCAGCAGTTACCTAGGCCCTTCCTACGAGCAGTACTTC. Translated, it gives CASSYLGPSYEQYF.

This sequence joins TRBV15 and TRBJ1-3; D is uncertain. Trimming removed 6 bases from V and 2 bases from J, with 8 bases in between. In germline, CDR1 is LNHNV, CDR2 YYDKDF (reference sequence). The CDR3 covers 13 residues. CDR3 in DNA: TGTGCCACCAGGCACCTGGCTGGAAACACCATATATTTT. As protein: CATRHLAGNTIYF.

The chain recombines TRBV18 with TRBJ2-5; D may be TRBD1 or TRBD2 (6 bases each). Germline V gives CDR1 KGHSH, CDR2 LQKENI. V was cut by 3 bases and J by 4 bases, with 15 bases left in between. The CDR3 is 15 amino acids. In nucleotides, the CDR3 is TGTGCCAGCTCACCTCCCGGGGGCGGTAGAGAGACCCAGTACTTC. Amino acids: CASSPPGGGRETQYF.

V is TRBV14 and J is TRBJ2-3; D is ambiguous. The germline gives CDR1 SGHDN, CDR2 FVKESK. Trimming stripped 4 bases from V and 1 base from J, with 15 bases between. The CDR3 length is 16 residues. The CDR3, as DNA: TGTGCCAGCAGCCTGTTGCCCCGGCCGGGCACAGATACGCAGTATTTT. This codes for CASSLLPRPGTDTQYF. Full variable domain (remainder filled in from reference TRBV14 and TRBJ2-3): EAGVTQFPSHSVIEKGQTVTLRCDPISGHDNLYWYRRVMGKEIKFLLHFVKESKQDESGMPNNRFLAERTGGTYSTLKVQPAELEDSGVYFCASSLLPRPGTDTQYFGPGTRLTVL.

The rearrangement links TRBV18 to TRBJ2-7, with 8 bases identical to TRBD2. V lost 0 bases to trimming and J lost 4 bases; unmatched junction nucleotides: 5. This CDR3 spans 15 amino acids. Germline CDR1 and CDR2: KGHSH and LQKENI. CDR3 amino acids: CASSPPNSGKYEQYF. The CDR3 DNA reads as TGTGCCAGCTCACCACCAAATAGCGGGAAGTACGAGCAGTACTTC.

V usage is TRBV4-3 and J usage is TRBJ2-1; 8 nucleotides agree with TRBD2. The V and J ends lost 0 bases and 4 bases, in that order; junction bases with no gene match: 11. Germline values: CDR1 LGHNA, CDR2 YSLEER. The CDR3 loop spans 18 amino acids. The CDR3 spells CASSQEFGLAHSYNEQFF. The CDR3 DNA reads as TGCGCCAGCAGCCAAGAGTTCGGACTAGCCCATTCTTACAATGAGCAGTTCTTC.

In DNA, the CDR3 is TGTGCCAGCAGTCTAGAGACAGGGGGTAACTATGGCTACACCTTC. Translation: CASSLETGGNYGYTF. The chain has TRBV28 and TRBJ1-2; 9 bases agree with TRBD1. This CDR3 has 15 residues. Germline CDR1 is MDHEN and CDR2 is SYDVKM. Losses at the gene ends were 5 bases for V and 1 base for J; bases not matched to a gene: 5.

This chain uses TRBV16 with TRBJ1-4, with D perhaps matching TRBD1 (6 bases). The CDR3 consists of 15 residues. The germline V gene encodes CDR1 KGHSY and CDR2 FQNENV. V was cut by 4 bases and J by 5 bases, with 14 bases left in between. The CDR3 sequence is CASSPSQGPNEKLFF. The CDR3 DNA is TGTGCCAGCAGCCCATCACAGGGCCCAAATGAAAAACTGTTTTTT. The whole variable domain, filled in from reference TRBV16 and TRBJ1-4, reads GEEVAQTPKHLVRGEGQKAKLYCAPIKGHSYVFWYQQVLKNEFKFLISFQNENVFDETGMPKERFSAKCLPNSPCSLEIQATKLEDSAVYFCASSPSQGPNEKLFFGSGTQLSVL.